The rows below give T cell receptor beta chains drawn from one sample of a study of shared clonotypes between healthy human individuals. Sequencing used immunoSEQ multiplex PCR; TCRdb keeps in-frame clones, though not all of them. The sample lists 850,000 to 1,200,000 clones; under 80% were seen once. Sample: memory CD4+ T cells sorted from blood. The receptors stem from a young man in good health. Both conserved end residues are trimmed from each CDR3. Fields, in order: D gene, J gene, V gene, CDR3 protein. The D gene is left open where the match is weak.

D gene: .; J gene: TRBJ1-2; V gene: TRBV10-2; CDR3 protein: ASTLGSQGYGYT
D gene: .; J gene: TRBJ1-5; V gene: TRBV30; CDR3 protein: AWSITLSQPQH
D gene: TRBD2; J gene: TRBJ2-3; V gene: TRBV7-3; CDR3 protein: ASSSLGAGGRTDTQY
D gene: .; J gene: TRBJ1-6; V gene: TRBV9; CDR3 protein: ASSPGNYNSPLH
D gene: TRBD1; J gene: TRBJ1-2; V gene: TRBV30; CDR3 protein: AWSFPGTGVSGYT
D gene: .; J gene: TRBJ2-5; V gene: TRBV4-1; CDR3 protein: ASSHLVRQETQY
D gene: TRBD1; J gene: TRBJ2-1; V gene: TRBV10-3; CDR3 protein: AISESTGVGQGRMDEQF
D gene: .; J gene: TRBJ2-5; V gene: TRBV5-1; CDR3 protein: ASSLGDPKETQY
D gene: .; J gene: TRBJ2-1; V gene: TRBV21-1; CDR3 protein: ASSKRGAFKRDSYNEQF
D gene: .; J gene: TRBJ1-3; V gene: TRBV5-1; CDR3 protein: ASSTGDSQVSGNTIY
D gene: .; J gene: TRBJ1-3; V gene: TRBV6-1; CDR3 protein: ASSEAVRGGHGNTIY
D gene: .; J gene: TRBJ1-1; V gene: TRBV7-2; CDR3 protein: ASSPHQGRTEAF
D gene: .; J gene: TRBJ2-7; V gene: TRBV9; CDR3 protein: ASSVGSKYHEQY
D gene: TRBD1; J gene: TRBJ1-6; V gene: TRBV7-6; CDR3 protein: ASSLDRGTNNSPLH
D gene: .; J gene: TRBJ2-5; V gene: TRBV14; CDR3 protein: ASSQGALGKSRETQY
D gene: TRBD1; J gene: TRBJ2-7; V gene: TRBV6-5; CDR3 protein: ASMDRVSEQY
D gene: TRBD1; J gene: TRBJ2-1; V gene: TRBV27; CDR3 protein: ASSKDRSYNEQF
D gene: .; J gene: TRBJ1-2; V gene: TRBV7-6; CDR3 protein: ASSFANAIGYT
D gene: TRBD1; J gene: TRBJ2-7; V gene: TRBV5-1; CDR3 protein: ASSRGQVGYEQY
D gene: .; J gene: TRBJ2-5; V gene: TRBV7-6; CDR3 protein: ASSQALGVGETQY
D gene: .; J gene: TRBJ1-6; V gene: TRBV30; CDR3 protein: AWSAGGAKSLH
D gene: TRBD1; J gene: TRBJ1-5; V gene: TRBV7-8; CDR3 protein: ASSLRTGEIRGGQPQH